Presented here are 21 T cell receptor beta chains from one specimen sequenced in a study of identical twins. TCRdb re-analysed the 5' RACE reads in MiXCR, keeping a single row per CDR3 protein. The sample lists hundreds of thousands of distinct CDR3 sequences, approximately 8.5% occurring once. These same records also appear under a second study, on yellow fever vaccine responses in identical twins.

Sequenced: memory (CD45RO+) T cells sorted from blood. All receptors come from a woman younger than 30 in good health.

This clonotype was detected only a few times. V gene TRBV5-8 combines with J gene TRBJ2-3, with TRBD1 matching 8 bases. The V gene end was trimmed by 3 bases and the J gene end by 2 bases; junction bases not matched to a gene: 5. CDR1 SGHTS and CDR2 YDEGEE come from the germline V gene. The CDR3 totals 15 residues. Here the CDR3 reads CASSSWTGFTDTQYF. CDR3 bases: TGTGCCAGCAGCTCCTGGACAGGGTTCACAGATACGCAGTATTTT.

The rearrangement joins TRBV30 to TRBJ1-1; 8 bases line up with TRBD1. The ends lost 2 bases at V and 11 bases at J; junction bases unmatched: 10. This CDR3 has 13 amino acids. From germline, CDR1 is GTSNPN and CDR2 SVGIG (reference sequence). CDR3 loop: CAWSTDRAKDAFF. CDR3 nucleotide sequence: TGTGCCTGGAGTACGGACAGGGCAAAGGACGCTTTCTTT.

This clonotype was detected many times. The CDR3 DNA is TGTGCCAGCAGTGAATCGGGACAGCTTAACTATGGCTACACCTTC. Translation gives CASSESGQLNYGYTF. The chain joins TRBV25-1 to TRBJ1-2; TRBD1 aligns across 7 bases. V lost 1 base to trimming and J lost 1 base; unmatched junction nucleotides: 3. The CDR3 covers 15 residues. The germline V gene encodes CDR1 MGHDK and CDR2 SYGVNS.

At least ten counts were recorded for this clonotype. The V gene is TRBV6-5, the J gene TRBJ2-3, with 7 bases aligning to TRBD1. The CDR3 contains 14 residues. In germline, CDR1 is MNHEY, CDR2 SVGAGI. V lost 2 bases to trimming and J lost 5 bases; unmatched junction nucleotides: 4. CDR3 amino acids: CASSYTDREDTQYF. The CDR3, as DNA: TGTGCCAGCAGTTACACCGACAGGGAAGATACGCAGTATTTT.

This clonotype has at least ten counts. V gene TRBV20-1 combines with J gene TRBJ1-5, with D possibly TRBD1 on 5 matching bases. Trimming removed 3 bases at V and 7 bases at J, with 13 bases between. CDR3 length: 13 residues. CDR1 is DFQATT, CDR2 SNEGSKA, per germline (reference sequence). Here the CDR3 reads CSASHSGSQPQHF. DNA of the CDR3: TGCAGTGCTAGTCATTCAGGGTCGCAGCCCCAGCATTTT.

In its sample, this clonotype was seen many times. The chain has TRBV5-1 and TRBJ2-1; D remains ambiguous. V shed 2 bases and J shed 8 bases, with 23 bases lying between them. This CDR3 has 17 amino acids. Germline CDR1 and CDR2: SGHRS and YFSETQ. The CDR3: CASSFGVLGSMSHEQFF. CDR3 nucleotide sequence: TGCGCCAGCAGCTTTGGGGTCTTGGGGTCCATGTCCCATGAGCAGTTCTTC.

This clonotype was recorded many times. The chain recombines TRBV12-3 or TRBV12-4 with TRBJ2-5; D is unclear. Trimming pared 4 bases from V and 4 bases from J, leaving 10 bases between. The CDR3 loop spans 13 amino acids. The CDR3 sequence is CASSSPPGETQYF. CDR3 in DNA: TGTGCCAGCAGTTCACCTCCAGGAGAGACCCAGTACTTC.

The chain joins TRBV20-1 to TRBJ1-2; 8 bases match TRBD1. The germline CDR1 and CDR2 sequences are DFQATT and SNEGSKA (reference sequence). The length of the CDR3 is 15 residues. V lost 4 bases to trimming and J lost 7 bases; unmatched junction nucleotides: 14. CDR3 coding DNA: TGCAGTGCTACCCGAGGAATGACAGGGGAGGGTGGCTACACCTTC. Its protein is CSATRGMTGEGGYTF.

This clonotype was picked up many times. J is TRBJ2-7 and V is TRBV4-1; D may be TRBD1 (5 bases). CDR3 length: 14 residues. The ends were cut back, 3 bases at V and 5 bases at J, with 14 bases in the middle. Looked up from germline, CDR1 is MGHRA and CDR2 is YSYEKL. CDR3 protein: CASSHAREGDEQYF. DNA for the CDR3: TGCGCCAGCAGCCACGCCAGGGAAGGAGACGAGCAGTACTTC.

This clonotype was seen a handful of times. This chain joins TRBV28 and TRBJ2-7; D possibly corresponds to TRBD1 (5 bases). CDR1 MDHEN and CDR2 SYDVKM come from the germline V gene. Trimming took 10 bases from V and 3 from J, leaving 10 bases between them. The CDR3 is 11 amino acids. The CDR3 reads CATDSGYEQYF. CDR3 nucleotides: TGTGCCACCGACAGTGGCTACGAGCAGTACTTC.

The table lists this clonotype with a few counts. Here the CDR3 reads CASSIGGGLNTEAFF. Here the CDR3 DNA reads TGCGCCAGCAGCATCGGGGGGGGGCTGAACACTGAAGCTTTCTTT. The rearrangement links TRBV5-1 to TRBJ1-1; D perhaps matches TRBD1 (6 bases). Trimming shortened V by 4 bases and J by 0 bases, and 13 bases separated the two germline ends. The germline CDR1 and CDR2 sequences are SGHRS and YFSETQ. The CDR3 length is 15 residues. Full variable domain (remainder filled in from reference TRBV5-1 and TRBJ1-1): KAGVTQTPRYLIKTRGQQVTLSCSPISGHRSVSWYQQTPGQGLQFLFEYFSETQRNKGNFPGRFSGRQFSNSRSEMNVSTLELGDSALYLCASSIGGGLNTEAFFGQGTRLTVV.

This clonotype appeared a few times. The CDR3 sequence is CASSLGGGGVYNEQFF. The DNA of the CDR3 is TGTGCCAGCAGCTTAGGAGGCGGGGGGGTTTATAATGAGCAGTTCTTC. The rearrangement links TRBV11-2 to TRBJ2-1, with 9 bases that match TRBD2. The ends lost 1 base at V and 7 bases at J; junction bases unmatched: 8. Germline values: CDR1 SGHAT, CDR2 FQNNGV. The CDR3 has 16 amino acids.

This clonotype was detected only a few times. The CDR3 nucleotides are TGTGCCAGCAGCGTAGTTCAACCGGGACAGGGGCTGCAGAGCTCCTACAATGAGCAGTTCTTC. Protein sequence: CASSVVQPGQGLQSSYNEQFF. This chain uses TRBV9 with TRBJ2-1; 10 bases align to TRBD1. The CDR3 is 21 residues long. CDR1 is SGDLS, CDR2 YYNGEE, per germline. V shed 0 bases and J 0 bases; nucleotides not matched to a gene: 15.

This clonotype was counted a few times. This chain connects TRBV5-1 to TRBJ1-3; 8 positions agree with TRBD1. Per germline, CDR1 SGHRS and CDR2 YFSETQ. CDR3 length equals 17 residues. Unmatched junction bases numbered 9, after V lost 4 bases and J lost 0 bases. The CDR3 spells CASSVTGGCGSGNTIYF. DNA of the CDR3: TGCGCCAGCAGCGTCACAGGGGGATGCGGCTCTGGAAACACCATATATTTT.

This clonotype has a count of ten or more. The rearrangement joins TRBV25-1 to TRBJ1-5, with a tentative D call TRBD1 (5 bases). The CDR3 has 15 amino acids. CDR1 and CDR2 (germline): MGHDK, SYGVNS. The ends were cut back, 1 base at V and 1 base at J, with 8 bases in the middle. This CDR3 is CASSESEGSNQPQHF. CDR3 bases: TGTGCCAGCAGTGAATCCGAGGGGAGCAATCAGCCCCAGCATTTT.

There are many counts of this clonotype. This rearrangement joins TRBV11-1 to TRBJ2-2; D not certain. The CDR3 spans 13 residues. The V gene lost 5 bases and the J gene lost 3 bases, with 7 bases spanning the gap. CDR1 and CDR2 from the germline V gene are SGHAT and FQDESV (reference sequence). For the CDR3, the DNA is TGTGCCAGCAGCAGTCAACACACCGGGGAGCTGTTTTTT. Encoded protein: CASSSQHTGELFF.

In this sample, this clonotype turned up many times. The chain combines TRBV3-1 with TRBJ2-7; no firm D call. CDR1 and CDR2 from the germline V gene are LGHDT and YNNKEL (reference sequence). The V end was cut by 3 bases, the J end by 0 bases, with 9 bases between. The CDR3 spans 14 residues. The CDR3 DNA is TGTGCCAGCAGCCACAGAAGCAACTCCTACGAGCAGTACGTC. It is translated as CASSHRSNSYEQYV.

The chain recombines TRBV24-1 with TRBJ1-2; unclear D gene. Germline V gene sequence: CDR1 KGHDR, CDR2 SFDVKD. The CDR3 sequence is 13 residues long. V was trimmed by 3 bases and J by 1 base, leaving 5 bases between them. CDR3 sequence: CATSDPSNYGYTF. DNA of the CDR3: TGTGCCACCAGTGATCCGAGTAACTATGGCTACACCTTC.

The chain joins TRBV10-2 to TRBJ2-3, with 8 bases matching TRBD2. Per the germline V gene, CDR1 is WSHSY and CDR2 is SAAADI. This CDR3 spans 17 amino acids. With V trimmed by 3 bases and J by 4 bases, 12 bases remained unmatched. This CDR3 is CASSDPPGLVGPDTQYF. CDR3 nucleotide sequence: TGCGCCAGCAGTGATCCTCCGGGACTAGTGGGCCCAGATACGCAGTATTTT.

The V and J genes are TRBV2 and TRBJ1-1, with D unresolved. CDR1 is SNHLY, CDR2 FYNNEI, per germline. The V end was cut by 3 bases, the J end by 0 bases, with 5 bases between. The CDR3 extends over 13 amino acids. The CDR3 reads CASSEYLNTEAFF. In DNA, the CDR3 is TGTGCCAGCAGTGAGTACCTGAACACTGAAGCTTTCTTT.

This clonotype was observed at least ten times. The chain employs TRBV2 and TRBJ2-5; D gene unclear. CDR1 and CDR2 (germline): SNHLY, FYNNEI. Trimming shortened V by 3 bases and J by 5 bases, and 4 bases separated the two germline ends. The CDR3 runs 11 residues. The CDR3 DNA sequence: TGTGCCAGCAGTGAGTGGGAGACCCAGTACTTC. This codes for CASSEWETQYF.